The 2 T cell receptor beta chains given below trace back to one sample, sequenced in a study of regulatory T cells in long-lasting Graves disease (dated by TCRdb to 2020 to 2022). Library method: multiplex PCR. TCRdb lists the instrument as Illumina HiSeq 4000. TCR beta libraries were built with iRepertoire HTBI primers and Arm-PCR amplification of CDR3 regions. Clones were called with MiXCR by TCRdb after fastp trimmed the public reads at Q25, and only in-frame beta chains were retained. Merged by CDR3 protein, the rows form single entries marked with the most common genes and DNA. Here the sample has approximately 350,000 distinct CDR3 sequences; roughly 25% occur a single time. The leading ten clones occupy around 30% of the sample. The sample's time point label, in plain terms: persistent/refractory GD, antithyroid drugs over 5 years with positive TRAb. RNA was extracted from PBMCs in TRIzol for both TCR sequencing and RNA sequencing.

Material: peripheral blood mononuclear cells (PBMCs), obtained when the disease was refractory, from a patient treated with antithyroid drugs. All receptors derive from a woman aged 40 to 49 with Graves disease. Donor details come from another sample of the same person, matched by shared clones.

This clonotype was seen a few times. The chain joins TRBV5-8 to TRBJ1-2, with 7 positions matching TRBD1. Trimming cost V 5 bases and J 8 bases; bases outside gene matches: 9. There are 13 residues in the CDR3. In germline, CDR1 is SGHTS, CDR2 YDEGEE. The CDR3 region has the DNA TGTGCCAGCAGACTCGACAGGGTCGGCGGCTACACCTTC. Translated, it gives CASRLDRVGGYTF. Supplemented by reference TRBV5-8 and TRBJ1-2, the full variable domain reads EAGVTQSPTHLIKTRGQQATLRCSPISGHTSVYWYQQALGLGLQFLLWYDEGEERNRGNFPPRFSGRQFPNYSSELNVNALELEDSALYLCASRLDRVGGYTFGSGTRLTVV.

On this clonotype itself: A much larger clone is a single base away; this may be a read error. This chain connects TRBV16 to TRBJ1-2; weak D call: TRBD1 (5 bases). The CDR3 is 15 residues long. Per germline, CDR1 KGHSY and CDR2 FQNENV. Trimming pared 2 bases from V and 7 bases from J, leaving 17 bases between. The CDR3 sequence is CASSQGLSGDCGYTF. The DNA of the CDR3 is TGTGCCAGCAGCCAAGGGCTCAGTGGGGACTGTGGCTACACCTTC.